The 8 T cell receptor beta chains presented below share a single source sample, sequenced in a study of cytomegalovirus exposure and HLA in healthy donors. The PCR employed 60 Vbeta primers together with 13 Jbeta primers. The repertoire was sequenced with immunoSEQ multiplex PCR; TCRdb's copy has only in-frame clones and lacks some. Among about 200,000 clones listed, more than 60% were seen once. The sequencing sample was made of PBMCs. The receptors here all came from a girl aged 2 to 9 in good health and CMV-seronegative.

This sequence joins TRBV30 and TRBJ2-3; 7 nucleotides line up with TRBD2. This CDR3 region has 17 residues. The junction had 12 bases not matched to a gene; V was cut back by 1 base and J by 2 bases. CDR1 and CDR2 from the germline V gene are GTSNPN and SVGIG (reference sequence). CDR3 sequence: CAWSEGRASDHTDTQYF. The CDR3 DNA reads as TGTGCCTGGAGTGAGGGGAGGGCTAGCGATCACACAGATACGCAGTATTTT.

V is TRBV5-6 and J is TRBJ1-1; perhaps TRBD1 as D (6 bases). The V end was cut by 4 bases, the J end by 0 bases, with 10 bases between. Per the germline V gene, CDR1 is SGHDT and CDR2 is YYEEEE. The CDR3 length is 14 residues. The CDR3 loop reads CASSQGQLNTEAFF. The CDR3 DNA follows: TGTGCCAGCAGCCAGGGACAATTGAACACTGAAGCTTTCTTT.

This CDR3 is CASSSTPYRTSGGTNEQFF. The CDR3 coding sequence is TGTGCCAGCAGCTCGACTCCTTATAGGACTAGCGGGGGGACCAATGAGCAGTTCTTC. V gene TRBV7-6 combines with J gene TRBJ2-1; 14 nucleotides align to TRBD2. V was pared by 4 bases and J by 6 bases, with 14 bases of the junction left unmatched. The CDR3 has 19 residues. Germline V CDR1 and CDR2: SGHVS, FNYEAQ.

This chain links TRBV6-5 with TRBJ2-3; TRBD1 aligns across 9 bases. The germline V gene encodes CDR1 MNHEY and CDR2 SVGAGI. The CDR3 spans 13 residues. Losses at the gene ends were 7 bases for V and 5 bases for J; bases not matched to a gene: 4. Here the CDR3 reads CASMGQGLDTQYF. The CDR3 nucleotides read TGTGCCAGCATGGGACAGGGCTTAGATACGCAGTATTTT.

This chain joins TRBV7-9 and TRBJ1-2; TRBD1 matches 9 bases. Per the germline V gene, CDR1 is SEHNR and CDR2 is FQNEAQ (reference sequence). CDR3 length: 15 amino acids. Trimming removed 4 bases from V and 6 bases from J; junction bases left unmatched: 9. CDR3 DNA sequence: TGTGCCAGCAGCTCCATACCGGACAGGGGAAATGGCTACACCTTC. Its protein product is CASSSIPDRGNGYTF.

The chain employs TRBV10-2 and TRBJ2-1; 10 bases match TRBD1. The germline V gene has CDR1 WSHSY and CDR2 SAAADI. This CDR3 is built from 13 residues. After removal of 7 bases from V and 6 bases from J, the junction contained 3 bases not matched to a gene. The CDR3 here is CASMRTGGNEQFF. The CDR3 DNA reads TGCGCCAGCATGCGGACAGGGGGCAATGAGCAGTTCTTC.

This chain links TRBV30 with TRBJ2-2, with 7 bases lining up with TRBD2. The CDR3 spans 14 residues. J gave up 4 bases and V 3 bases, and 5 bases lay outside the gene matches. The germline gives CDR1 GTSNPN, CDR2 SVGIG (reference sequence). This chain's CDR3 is CAWRGWGGTGELFF. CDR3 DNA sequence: TGTGCCTGGAGGGGGTGGGGGGGCACCGGGGAGCTGTTTTTT.

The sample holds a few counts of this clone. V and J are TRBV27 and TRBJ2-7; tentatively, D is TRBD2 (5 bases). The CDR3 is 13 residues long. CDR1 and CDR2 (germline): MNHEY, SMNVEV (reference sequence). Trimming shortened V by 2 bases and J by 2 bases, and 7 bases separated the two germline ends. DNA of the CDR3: TGTGCCAGCAGTTTAGGGAGAACCTACGAGCAGTACTTC. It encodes CASSLGRTYEQYF.